The 24 T cell receptor beta chains presented below share a single source sample, sequenced in a study of T cells in Graves' hyperthyroidism and ophthalmopathy. The TCR beta CDR3 regions underwent amplification using RNA transcripts as the source. The study used the HTBI primer set for a first-round RT-PCR of the TCR CDR3. TCRdb re-called the multiplex PCR reads with MiXCR, one entry per CDR3 protein. This sample has 640,000 or so distinct CDR3 sequences, with approximately 15% found just once. Specimen: blood. All receptors come from a woman aged 18-29 years with Graves' ophthalmopathy.

The chain recombines TRBV6-1 with TRBJ2-3; TRBD2 is a possible D gene (5 bases). CDR1 and CDR2 (germline): MNHNS, SASEGT. V was pared by 7 bases and J by 4 bases, with 15 bases between. The CDR3 is 14 residues long. The CDR3 coding sequence is TGTGCCAGCATTGAGGCCAGCGGCGCAGATACGCAGTATTTT. Translating it yields CASIEASGADTQYF.

The V gene is TRBV6-2 or TRBV6-3, the J gene TRBJ2-7; D may be TRBD2 (5 bases). Germline loops: CDR1 MNHEY, CDR2 SVGEGT. Between the trimmed V and J ends, which lost 7 bases and 3 bases, there was a span of 19 bases. There are 15 residues in the CDR3. This CDR3 is CASTQRYPGNYEQYF. In nucleotides, the CDR3 is TGTGCCAGCACCCAACGTTATCCGGGAAACTACGAGCAGTACTTC.

Many counts were recorded for this clonotype. The chain combines TRBV28 with TRBJ1-4; 7 positions agree with TRBD1. The CDR3 has 14 amino acids. With 6 bases clipped from V and 5 bases from J, the junction kept 6 bases outside the gene matches. Germline CDR1 reads MDHEN; CDR2 reads SYDVKM. CDR3 in amino acids: CASRGQGGNEKLFF. The DNA for the CDR3 is TGTGCCAGCAGGGGCCAGGGGGGGAATGAAAAACTGTTTTTT. The full variable domain, rest sourced from reference TRBV28 and TRBJ1-4, is DVKVTQSSRYLVKRTGEKVFLECVQDMDHENMFWYRQDPGLGLRLIYFSYDVKMKEKGDIPEGYSVSREKKERFSLILESASTNQTSMYLCASRGQGGNEKLFFGSGTQLSVL.

This clonotype was observed at least ten times. The chain has TRBV29-1 and TRBJ2-3, with 10 bases that match TRBD1. The V and J ends lost 4 bases and 6 bases, in that order; junction bases with no gene match: 13. Germline loops: CDR1 SQVTM, CDR2 ANQGSEA. The CDR3 runs 16 residues. Here the CDR3 DNA reads TGCAGCGTTGGGGGGACAGGGGCAGAATCATGGGATACGCAGTATTTT. Amino acid sequence: CSVGGTGAESWDTQYF.

This clonotype was seen a handful of times. The V and J genes are TRBV20-1 and TRBJ1-6, with a tentative D call TRBD1 (5 bases). V was cut by 6 bases and J by 5 bases, with 14 bases left in between. This CDR3 comprises 14 residues. Germline V gene lookup returns CDR1 DFQATT and CDR2 SNEGSKA (reference sequence). The chain's CDR3 is CSARRGFNNSPLHF. DNA for the CDR3: TGCAGTGCGCGAAGGGGATTCAATAATTCACCCCTCCACTTT.

Regarding this clonotype: Since a much larger clone is just one base distant, this may be a read error. This chain uses TRBV30 with TRBJ1-2; 8 bases align to TRBD1. V dropped 2 bases and J dropped 7; count of bases not matched to a gene: 6. CDR3 length: 13 amino acids. Germline V gives CDR1 GTSNPN, CDR2 SVGIG (reference sequence). This CDR3 reads CAWSLGQGRGYTF. CDR3 nucleotide sequence: TGTGCCTGGAGTCTCGGACAGGGCCGTGGCTACACCTTC. The variable domain in full, with the rest retrieved from reference TRBV30 and TRBJ1-2, is SQTIHQWPATLVQPVGSPLSLECTVEGTSNPNLYWYRQAAGRGLQLLFYSVGIGQISSEVPQNLSASRPQDRQFILSSKKLLLSDSGFYLCAWSLGQGRGYTFGSGTRLTVV.

Only a few counts were recorded for this clonotype. The chain recombines TRBV27 with TRBJ2-1, with 14 positions matching TRBD2. The CDR3 sequence is 17 residues long. With 4 bases clipped from V and 4 bases from J, the junction kept 6 bases outside the gene matches. Germline CDR1 and CDR2: MNHEY and SMNVEV (reference sequence). CDR3 in amino acids: CASSSGTSGSGYNEQFF. CDR3 nucleotides: TGTGCCAGCAGTTCCGGGACTAGCGGGAGCGGGTACAATGAGCAGTTCTTC.

The table lists this clonotype with many counts. The rearrangement joins TRBV7-9 to TRBJ2-7; D is ambiguous. CDR3 length equals 13 residues. Trimming removed 6 bases from V and 3 bases from J, with 12 bases in between. Germline CDR1 SEHNR, CDR2 FQNEAQ (reference sequence). As DNA, the CDR3 is TGTGCCAGCAGACACAAAACAGACTACGAGCAGTACTTC. This gives the protein CASRHKTDYEQYF. Full variable domain (outside the CDR3, taken from reference TRBV7-9 and TRBJ2-7): DTGVSQNPRHKITKRGQNVTFRCDPISEHNRLYWYRQTLGQGPEFLTYFQNEAQLEKSRLLSDRFSAERPKGSFSTLEIQRTEQGDSAMYLCASRHKTDYEQYFGPGTRLTVT.

This clonotype occurred many times. The J gene is TRBJ2-1, the V gene TRBV7-6; TRBD1 matches 8 bases. The CDR3 has 15 residues. CDR1 is SGHVS, CDR2 FNYEAQ, per germline. Trimming removed 3 bases from V and 6 bases from J; junction bases left unmatched: 7. This chain's CDR3 is CASSFRRGQANEQFF. CDR3 DNA: TGTGCCAGCAGCTTTCGGCGGGGACAGGCCAATGAGCAGTTCTTC.

This clonotype was seen repeatedly, ten times or more. The DNA for the CDR3 is TGTGCCAGCAGCACGGGACTAGCGGGAGACAATGAGCAGTTCTTC. This encodes CASSTGLAGDNEQFF. The chain uses TRBV6-1 and TRBJ2-1; the match to TRBD2 covers 14 bases. The CDR3 loop spans 15 amino acids. Trimming cost V 6 bases and J 5 bases; bases outside gene matches: 3. Germline CDR1 reads MNHNS; CDR2 reads SASEGT.

The chain couples TRBV19 to TRBJ2-3, with D uncertain. The germline V gene has CDR1 LNHDA and CDR2 SQIVND (reference sequence). This CDR3 is 16 amino acids long. V lost 0 bases and J lost 0, with 10 bases in between. CDR3 sequence reads: CASSIDQFPSTDTQYF. CDR3 sequence (DNA): TGTGCCAGTAGTATAGATCAGTTTCCTAGCACAGATACGCAGTATTTT.

CDR3 sequence (DNA): TGTGCCAGCAGCCCCTCCAGGGGGCGGGAAACTAATGAAAAACTGTTTTTT. Translating gives CASSPSRGRETNEKLFF. The chain recombines TRBV12-3 or TRBV12-4 with TRBJ1-4; TRBD1 matches at 8 bases. This CDR3 region has 17 residues. V lost 6 bases and J lost 1; bases outside the gene matches: 10.

This clonotype came up a few times. V usage is TRBV30 and J usage is TRBJ1-2, with D tentatively TRBD1 (6 bases). V gave up 3 bases and J gave up 4 bases, with 27 bases separating them. The CDR3 is 18 residues long. Germline lookup yields CDR1 GTSNPN and CDR2 SVGIG (reference sequence). In nucleotides, the CDR3 is TGTGCCTGGAGCCAAACCATAGTCGGACAGCCGCGGCCCTATGGCTACACCTTC. It translates to CAWSQTIVGQPRPYGYTF.

This clonotype was counted ten times or more. This sequence joins TRBV12-3 or TRBV12-4 and TRBJ1-1; D perhaps matches TRBD1 (5 bases). Trimming removed 3 bases from V and 3 bases from J, with 11 bases in between. The CDR3 consists of 14 residues. CDR3: CASSLGRVDTEAFF. In DNA, the CDR3 is TGTGCCAGCAGTTTGGGCAGGGTGGACACTGAAGCTTTCTTT.

This clonotype came up a few times. The chain joins TRBV24-1 to TRBJ2-7, with TRBD1 as a possible D gene (6 bases). The germline gives CDR1 KGHDR, CDR2 SFDVKD. V lost 4 bases, J lost 4 bases, and 16 bases lay in between. This CDR3 spans 15 amino acids. Written as DNA, the CDR3 is TGTGCCACCAGTGAGCTACAGGGTGGTAGGTACGAGCAGTACTTC. Translated, it gives CATSELQGGRYEQYF.

This clonotype was seen only a few times. This chain joins TRBV18 and TRBJ2-7, with TRBD2 identical over 8 bases. This CDR3 contains 15 residues. J lost 2 bases, V lost 4 bases, and 7 bases had no gene match. Per germline, CDR1 KGHSH and CDR2 LQKENI. The CDR3 here is CASSLPAGATYEQYF. The CDR3, as DNA: TGTGCCAGCTCACTACCAGCGGGAGCGACCTACGAGCAGTACTTC. The full variable domain, with the rest looked up from reference TRBV18 and TRBJ2-7, is NAGVMQNPRHLVRRRGQEARLRCSPMKGHSHVYWYRQLPEEGLKFMVYLQKENIIDESGMPKERFSAEFPKEGPSILRIQQVVRGDSAAYFCASSLPAGATYEQYFGPGTRLTVT.

This clonotype was observed at least ten times. The J gene is TRBJ1-1, the V gene TRBV28; no reliable D call. CDR3 length: 13 residues. Between the trimmed V and J ends, which lost 10 bases and 5 bases, there was a span of 17 bases. Germline CDR1 and CDR2: MDHEN and SYDVKM. CDR3 DNA: TGTGCCACCGGAGGGCCACCCGAAACTGAAGCTTTCTTT. Its protein product is CATGGPPETEAFF.

J is TRBJ1-5 and V is TRBV7-2; the D gene is possibly TRBD1 (5 bases). This CDR3 is built from 16 residues. Germline CDR1 and CDR2: SGHTA and FQGNSA. V gave up 1 base and J gave up 1 base, with 11 bases separating them. The CDR3: CASSLVRAGSNQPQHF. The CDR3 DNA reads TGTGCCAGCAGCTTAGTCAGGGCGGGGAGCAATCAGCCCCAGCATTTT.

Details on this clonotype: One end of the junction varies from germline; a read error may be responsible. The CDR3 nucleotides read TGTGCCCGCAGCAAACGCGACAGGGACTCTGGAAACACCATATATTTT. It specifies CARSKRDRDSGNTIYF. The chain links TRBV9 to TRBJ1-3, with 7 bases aligning to TRBD1. Germline V gene lookup returns CDR1 SGDLS and CDR2 YYNGEE. CDR3 length: 16 amino acids. Together with reference TRBV9 and TRBJ1-3, the CDR3 gives the full variable domain: DSGVTQTPKHLITATGQRVTLRCSPRSGDLSVYWYQQSLDQGLQFLIQYYNGEERAKGNILERFSAQQFPDLHSELNLSSLELGDSALYFCARSKRDRDSGNTIYFGEGSWLTVV.

This clonotype was seen repeatedly, ten times or more. The chain recombines TRBV7-2 with TRBJ1-1; TRBD1 agrees at 7 bases. This CDR3 is 13 amino acids long. V trimming: 7 bases; J trimming: 2 bases; junction bases outside the gene matches: 4. Germline CDR1 is SGHTA and CDR2 is FQGNSA. CDR3 residues: CASKWDSNTEAFF. The CDR3 DNA follows: TGTGCCAGCAAGTGGGACAGTAACACTGAAGCTTTCTTT. The full variable domain, completed using reference TRBV7-2 and TRBJ1-1, is GAGVSQSPSNKVTEKGKDVELRCDPISGHTALYWYRQSLGQGLEFLIYFQGNSAPDKSGLPSDRFSAERTGGSVSTLTIQRTQQEDSAVYLCASKWDSNTEAFFGQGTRLTVV.

In this sample, this clonotype turned up once. The V call is TRBV27, the J call TRBJ2-3, with TRBD1 identical over 8 bases. Trimming took 5 bases from V and 1 from J; bases not matched to a gene: 8. CDR3 length: 16 amino acids. CDR1 is MNHEY and CDR2 is SMNVEV in the germline V gene (reference sequence). The CDR3 loop is CASSIDLTGGTDTQYF. CDR3 DNA sequence: TGTGCCAGCAGTATCGACCTGACAGGGGGCACAGATACGCAGTATTTT.

This clonotype was seen repeatedly, ten times or more. The CDR3 coding sequence is TGTGCCAGCAGCCGGAGGGGGGGGGCCTACGAGCAGTACTTC. Amino acid sequence: CASSRRGGAYEQYF. The genes are TRBV2 and TRBJ2-7, with a possible D match to TRBD2 (7 bases). V lost 6 bases and J lost 2, with 14 bases in between. Germline CDR1 reads SNHLY; CDR2 reads FYNNEI. The CDR3 has 14 amino acids.

This clonotype was observed at least ten times. A clone one base away is much larger, so this may be a read error. J is TRBJ2-7 and V is TRBV11-2, with 10 bases fitting TRBD2. The germline CDR1 and CDR2 sequences are SGHAT and FQNNGV. The CDR3 runs to 15 residues. V was clipped by 5 bases and J by 3 bases; unmatched bases: 7. The CDR3 sequence is CASSPGTSDFYEQYF. The CDR3 DNA is TGTGCCAGCAGCCCCGGGACTAGCGATTTCTACGAGCAGTACTTC.

This clonotype was seen a handful of times. The junction does not match germline at one end; this may be a read error. V and J are TRBV20-1 and TRBJ1-2; no reliable D call. In germline, CDR1 is DFQATT, CDR2 SNEGSKA (reference sequence). The length of the CDR3 is 11 residues. This CDR3 is CSVRLPYGYTF. DNA of the CDR3: TGCAGTGTTAGATTGCCCTATGGCTACACCTTC.